Each of the 19 T cell receptor beta chains below was sequenced from the same sample in a study of T cells in Graves' hyperthyroidism and ophthalmopathy. Using RNA transcripts as the source, TCR beta CDR3 regions were amplified. The HTBI primer set was used in a first-round RT-PCR of the TCR CDR3. Using its own MiXCR run on the multiplex PCR reads, TCRdb lists one record per CDR3 protein. The sample includes 800,000 or so distinct CDR3 sequences, roughly 37% seen only once; the top ten take roughly 8.3%. Input material: blood. The receptors were gathered from a man aged 18 to 29 with Graves' hyperthyroidism.

CDR3 in amino acids: CASSFGPKHNEQFF. DNA for the CDR3: TGTGCCAGCAGTTTCGGGCCTAAACACAATGAGCAGTTCTTC. The chain recombines TRBV12-3 or TRBV12-4 with TRBJ2-1; D remains ambiguous. Trimming cost V 3 bases and J 5 bases, with 11 bases left between them. This CDR3 has 14 residues.

V is TRBV5-6 and J is TRBJ2-5, with 8 bases aligning to TRBD1. This CDR3 is built from 15 residues. The V gene end was trimmed by 3 bases and the J gene end by 2 bases; junction bases not matched to a gene: 6. Looked up from germline, CDR1 is SGHDT and CDR2 is YYEEEE. DNA of the CDR3: TGTGCCAGCAGCTCGGGACAGGACCTTCAAGAGACCCAGTACTTC. Translated, it gives CASSSGQDLQETQYF. The full variable domain, its missing parts supplied by reference TRBV5-6 and TRBJ2-5, is DAGVTQSPTHLIKTRGQQVTLRCSPKSGHDTVSWYQQALGQGPQFIFQYYEEEERQRGNFPDRFSGHQFPNYSSELNVNALLLGDSALYLCASSSGQDLQETQYFGPGTRLLVL.

This clonotype was detected only a few times. J is TRBJ1-2 and V is TRBV7-9; 9 positions agree with TRBD1. The CDR3 runs to 11 residues. J was trimmed by 14 bases and V by 5 bases; bases with no gene match: 6. CDR1 is SEHNR, CDR2 FQNEAQ, per germline (reference sequence). For the CDR3, the DNA is TGTGCCAGCAGCCGGGGACAGGGAATAACCTTC. It encodes CASSRGQGITF.

The chain recombines TRBV11-3 with TRBJ2-7; D is unresolved. V lost 1 base, J lost 6 bases, and 13 bases lay in between. Germline V gene lookup returns CDR1 SGHNT and CDR2 YENEEA. The CDR3 spans 14 residues. CDR3 protein: CASSLVPLALEQYF. The CDR3 DNA sequence: TGTGCCAGCAGCTTAGTTCCCCTCGCTCTCGAGCAGTACTTC.

V usage is TRBV7-2 and J usage is TRBJ1-5; D is unclear. Germline lookup yields CDR1 SGHTA and CDR2 FQGNSA. CDR3 length equals 18 residues. V lost 1 base and J lost 0, with 16 bases in between. The CDR3 protein is CASSLVAGGRYSNQPQHF. CDR3 DNA sequence: TGTGCCAGCAGCTTAGTGGCAGGTGGGCGTTATAGCAATCAGCCCCAGCATTTT.

In this sample, this clonotype turned up a few times. This sequence joins TRBV6-5 and TRBJ1-4; D unclear. V shed 5 bases and J shed 16 bases, with 20 bases lying between them. The CDR3 loop spans 13 amino acids. CDR1 MNHEY and CDR2 SVGAGI come from the germline V gene. The CDR3 DNA follows: TGTGCCAGCAGTGAATCGAGCAGAAGATGTCCGTTTTTT. Translated: CASSESSRRCPFF.

V usage is TRBV7-9 and J usage is TRBJ2-7, with 9 bases aligning to TRBD1. CDR3 length: 16 residues. The V gene end was trimmed by 2 bases and the J gene end by 4 bases; junction bases not matched to a gene: 9. The germline V gene encodes CDR1 SEHNR and CDR2 FQNEAQ (reference sequence). The chain's CDR3 is CASSLTWGQGGYEQYF. The CDR3 DNA sequence: TGTGCCAGCAGCTTAACATGGGGACAGGGTGGGTACGAGCAGTACTTC.

CDR3 in DNA: TGCAGCGTCGCAAGACAGGGGGCAGAAAACACCATATATTTT. Translated: CSVARQGAENTIYF. The chain employs TRBV29-1 and TRBJ1-3, with 10 bases identical to TRBD1. Unmatched junction bases numbered 8, after V lost 6 bases and J lost 6 bases. The V gene's germline CDR1 is SQVTM and CDR2 ANQGSEA. This CDR3 is built from 14 residues.

The table lists this clonotype with many counts. CDR3 DNA sequence: TGTGCCAGCCTAAATTTTGATACTGAAGCTTTCTTT. Translated, it gives CASLNFDTEAFF. The chain joins TRBV19 to TRBJ1-1; no clear D. V was pared by 9 bases and J by 5 bases, with 13 bases between. Germline-derived CDR1 and CDR2 are LNHDA and SQIVND (reference sequence). CDR3 length equals 12 residues.

The V gene is TRBV15, the J gene TRBJ1-3; no clear D gene. The CDR3 loop spans 13 amino acids. CDR1 and CDR2 (germline): LNHNV, YYDKDF (reference sequence). The V and J ends lost 11 bases and 0 bases respectively, with 11 bases between them. This CDR3 reads CASTGYSGNTIYF. CDR3 in DNA: TGTGCCTCTACGGGATACTCTGGAAACACCATATATTTT.

This clonotype was seen more than once but under ten times. This chain joins TRBV11-2 and TRBJ2-7; D is ambiguous. Trimming cost V 0 bases and J 6 bases, with 9 bases left between them. This CDR3 is 13 amino acids long. Germline CDR1 SGHAT, CDR2 FQNNGV. This chain's CDR3 is CASSLEAHSEQYF. For the CDR3, the DNA is TGTGCCAGCAGCTTAGAGGCACACAGCGAGCAGTACTTC.

In this sample, this clonotype turned up a few times. The chain links TRBV20-1 to TRBJ2-6; no reliable D call. Germline V CDR1 and CDR2: DFQATT, SNEGSKA (reference sequence). This CDR3 comprises 17 residues. V lost 6 bases and J 2 bases, leaving 20 bases between the germline ends. CDR3 loop: CSAPGRRWTTGANVLTF. CDR3 coding DNA: TGCAGTGCCCCTGGGCGCAGGTGGACCACTGGGGCCAACGTCCTGACTTTC.

The chain is built from TRBV10-3 and TRBJ1-6, with 7 bases lining up with TRBD1. V was pared by 6 bases and J by 10 bases, with 6 bases of the junction left unmatched. Germline V gene data show CDR1 as ENHRY and CDR2 as SYGVKD. The CDR3 length is 13 residues. Here the CDR3 DNA reads TGTGCCATCAGCTCGACAGGGAACTCACCCCTCCACTTT. Protein: CAISSTGNSPLHF.

This clonotype was seen just once. J is TRBJ1-1 and V is TRBV5-1, with a weak D call TRBD1 (6 bases). The V end was cut by 3 bases, the J end by 1 base, with 16 bases between. CDR3 length equals 16 residues. CDR1 SGHRS and CDR2 YFSETQ come from the germline V gene. The CDR3 spells CASSSRGGRGNTEAFF. The DNA of the CDR3 is TGCGCCAGCAGCTCTAGGGGGGGTCGAGGGAACACTGAAGCTTTCTTT.

The chain joins TRBV29-1 to TRBJ2-5; D is tentatively TRBD1 or TRBD2 (5 bases each). CDR1 is SQVTM, CDR2 ANQGSEA, per germline. The ends were cut back, 3 bases at V and 5 bases at J, with 19 bases in the middle. This CDR3 region has 15 residues. In nucleotides, the CDR3 is TGCAGCGTTGAGGTCATGAGGGGCGGACTCGAGACCCAGTACTTC. This codes for CSVEVMRGGLETQYF. Together with reference TRBV29-1 and TRBJ2-5, the CDR3 gives the full variable domain: SAVISQKPSRDICQRGTSLTIQCQVDSQVTMMFWYRQQPGQSLTLIATANQGSEATYESGFVIDKFPISRPNLTFSTLTVSNMSPEDSSIYLCSVEVMRGGLETQYFGPGTRLLVL.

Ten or more counts support this clonotype. The CDR3 DNA reads as TGCAGCGGGAGCAGGGGAATGACTGAAGCTTTCTTT. As protein: CSGSRGMTEAFF. The chain combines TRBV29-1 with TRBJ1-1; possible D gene TRBD1, 6 bases. The germline gives CDR1 SQVTM, CDR2 ANQGSEA. The ends were cut back, 7 bases at V and 5 bases at J, with 14 bases in the middle. This CDR3 has 12 residues.

This clonotype was recorded many times. V is TRBV12-3 or TRBV12-4 and J is TRBJ2-7, with no clear D. This CDR3 has 14 residues. V shed 0 bases and J shed 2 bases, with 8 bases lying between them. CDR3 bases: TGTGCCAGCAGTTTAGCGGGCGTGACCTACGAGCAGTACTTC. As protein: CASSLAGVTYEQYF.

The chain recombines TRBV7-9 with TRBJ2-5; weak D call: TRBD2 (6 bases). There are 16 residues in the CDR3. Trimming took off 3 bases at V and 1 base at J, with 15 bases between the two ends. From germline, CDR1 is SEHNR and CDR2 FQNEAQ (reference sequence). CDR3 nucleotide sequence: TGTGCCAGCAGCTTGGGGGAGGAGGGCCTCCAAGAGACCCAGTACTTC. Translation gives CASSLGEEGLQETQYF.

This clonotype showed up just a few times. The chain has TRBV12-3 or TRBV12-4 and TRBJ2-2; unclear D gene. V lost 6 bases and J 7 bases, leaving 12 bases between the germline ends. This CDR3 has 13 amino acids. CDR3 loop: CASSPERGGELFF. The CDR3 DNA reads TGTGCCAGCAGCCCGGAGCGCGGCGGGGAGCTGTTTTTT.